Included here is one T cell receptor beta chain sequence, with context. With 3 bases clipped from V and 5 bases from J, the junction kept 7 bases outside the gene matches. This CDR3 comprises 17 residues. From germline, CDR1 is MGHDK and CDR2 SYGVNS. This table comes from immunoSEQ multiplex PCR, and its TCRdb copy is limited to in-frame clones, with some not included. The profile covers 130,000 or so clones, with 82% appearing a single time and around 4.5% taken by the ten largest. This specimen comes from a study of blood T cell repertoires in COVID-19. The rearrangement links TRBV25-1 to TRBJ2-5; TRBD2 aligns across 15 bases. The sequence was obtained from a woman between 65 and 79 years old with acute or convalescent COVID-19. Sequenced sample: peripheral blood. The CDR3 loop reads CASSEGTSGGLGETQYF. The CDR3 nucleotides read TGTGCCAGCAGTGAGGGGACTAGCGGGGGGTTGGGGGAGACCCAGTACTTC.